The clone carrying this TCR beta chain was counted only a few times. What it binds is unknown. These data are taken from a study of early T cells in non-severe SARS-CoV-2 infection. Study details: The authors sequenced bulk RNA from unsorted whole blood, leaving chains unpaired. Study-level points and caveats: Using VDJdb, the matching emphasized anti-spike CD8 responses while missing private and CD4 specificities.

This CDR3 comprises 13 residues. J gave up 6 bases and V 7 bases, and 7 bases lay outside the gene matches. The germline CDR1 and CDR2 sequences are SQVTM and ANQGSEA. Individual cDNA molecules received unique molecular identifiers during library preparation. TCRdb fed the 5' RACE reads into MiXCR, producing one record per CDR3 protein. This repertoire shows roughly 16,000 distinct CDR3 sequences, around 5.6% found once; its top ten account for approximately 7%. This sequence was found in an adult who was a healthcare worker with PCR-confirmed SARS-CoV-2 infection or an uninfected control (not recorded which). Sequences were derived from whole blood, sampled at baseline. V is TRBV29-1 and J is TRBJ1-5, with 9 bases identical to TRBD1. The CDR3, as DNA: TGCAGCGGGGCGACAGGGGGAGGTCAGCCCCAGCATTTT. Its protein is CSGATGGGQPQHF.